Listed here is a single T cell receptor (beta chain). Its antigen remains unknown. The data originate from a study of shared clonotypes between healthy human individuals. Findings and limits, study-wide: Lower generation probabilities were found for non-shared clonotypes than for those shared by all four donors.

This CDR3 comprises 13 residues. Germline V gene lookup returns CDR1 MDHEN and CDR2 SYDVKM. The V and J ends lost 5 bases and 8 bases, in that order; junction bases with no gene match: 8. Sorted-subset replicate PCR reactions contained about 200 ng DNA, corresponding to roughly 29,000 T cell genomes. Clones were read by immunoSEQ multiplex PCR, and TCRdb kept only the in-frame ones, dropping some. This sample has around 2.3 million clones, with roughly 95% found just once. The sequenced material came from naive CD4+ T cells sorted from blood. Subset noted: CD45RA+ positively selected. The chain is built from TRBV28 and TRBJ1-2, with 7 nucleotides matching TRBD1. The source of this sequence is a man aged 18 to 35 in good health. CDR3: CASSLGTDRGYTF. CDR3 nucleotide sequence: TGTGCCAGCAGTCTCGGGACAGACCGAGGCTACACCTTC.